Described below is a single T cell receptor (beta chain) sequence and its context. Authors' data handling: From reference gene primer amplification, estimates of nucleated cell counts were derived. The protocol was immunoSEQ multiplex PCR, while the TCRdb copy is restricted to in-frame clones and leaves out a portion. The V and J calls and clone size come from that table; D and trimming were worked out from the DNA. The sample consists of some 300,000 clones, around 90% of them appearing once. This entry belongs to a study of blood T cell repertoires in COVID-19. Turning to the study itself: Acute and convalescent COVID-19 specimens originated in the United States, Italy and Spain. Sources were T cells, B-cell-depleted T cells, or PBMCs; the material itself was cDNA or gDNA.

Losses at the gene ends were 0 bases for V and 2 bases for J; bases not matched to a gene: 10. There are 16 residues in the CDR3. Germline CDR1 GTSNPN, CDR2 SVGIG (reference sequence). Sequencing was performed on peripheral blood. The clonotype originates from a woman aged 45-60 years with COVID-19, enrolled during active disease. V is TRBV30 and J is TRBJ2-7, with 7 bases matching TRBD2. For the CDR3, the DNA is TGTGCCTGGAGTGTCCGACTCTGGCGGGGGACCTACGAGCAGTACTTC. As protein: CAWSVRLWRGTYEQYF.